The rows below give T cell receptor beta chains drawn from one sample of a study of T-cell memory formation after mild COVID-19. TCRdb re-derived calls from the 5' RACE reads in MiXCR, one entry per CDR3 protein. This table has 300,000 to 350,000 distinct CDR3 sequences, 13% to 15% appearing once. Sequenced material: PBMCs or a T cell subset sorted from them (not recorded which). Every receptor here comes from a man between 18 and 35 years old who had mild COVID-19 (a few samples of this study predate the infection). Cell type and time point are not known. The conserved cysteine and the conserved F or W are not part of the CDR3 here.

V: TRBV19
CDR3: ASSIARQTGYT

V: TRBV24-1
CDR3: ATSDRHASGQY

V: TRBV5-6
CDR3: ASGDGGRETQY

V: TRBV10-2
CDR3: ASYGGLLSYEQY

V: TRBV6-4
CDR3: ASSASGGDSTDTQY

V: TRBV7-9
CDR3: ASSLGVLSETQY

V: TRBV3-1
CDR3: ASSHPSGYTEAF

V: TRBV27
CDR3: ASSPRAVSSYEQY

V: TRBV18
CDR3: ASSPHPPDNTEAF

V: TRBV6-1
CDR3: ASSEQGTGRNEQF

V: TRBV4-1
CDR3: ASSQGVSFGRGQGLF

V: TRBV20-1
CDR3: SARDRDVHQPQH

V: TRBV10-3
CDR3: AISKVFSGDSYGGEQF

V: TRBV5-6
CDR3: ASSLALPSYGYT

V: TRBV4-1
CDR3: ASSQPWDGNTEAF

V: TRBV6-2/TRBV6-3
CDR3: ATSDRTQNTEAF

V: TRBV5-4
CDR3: ASSPKGQNTEAF

V: TRBV5-1
CDR3: ASSSTGTRSTDTQY

V: TRBV6-5
CDR3: ASSYMTGGNEQF

V: TRBV6-5
CDR3: ASSYSDRTDTQY

V: TRBV12-3/TRBV12-4
CDR3: ASSRDRASEQY

V: TRBV5-1
CDR3: ASSLEGNTEAF

V: TRBV5-6
CDR3: ASSLVGATDTQY

V: TRBV18
CDR3: ASSPPRTGPSTDTQY

V: TRBV4-3
CDR3: ASSQVQGYNSPLH

V: TRBV20-1
CDR3: SAPISRGPLH

V: TRBV20-1
CDR3: SARVGGGVGNEQF

V: TRBV5-5
CDR3: ASSTKLRGETQY

V: TRBV27
CDR3: ASSFRALNQPQH

V: TRBV2
CDR3: ASSERVVSAHEQY

V: TRBV7-3
CDR3: ASSLTSRGTGELF

V: TRBV7-2
CDR3: ASSLAWTRGNEQF

V: TRBV6-1
CDR3: ASSGQGFQPQH

V: TRBV3-1
CDR3: ASSQRGGDEQF

V: TRBV7-9
CDR3: ASSRQGLGYGYT

V: TRBV2
CDR3: ASSAGRGLGNTIY

V: TRBV6-5
CDR3: ASSYRDSYEQY